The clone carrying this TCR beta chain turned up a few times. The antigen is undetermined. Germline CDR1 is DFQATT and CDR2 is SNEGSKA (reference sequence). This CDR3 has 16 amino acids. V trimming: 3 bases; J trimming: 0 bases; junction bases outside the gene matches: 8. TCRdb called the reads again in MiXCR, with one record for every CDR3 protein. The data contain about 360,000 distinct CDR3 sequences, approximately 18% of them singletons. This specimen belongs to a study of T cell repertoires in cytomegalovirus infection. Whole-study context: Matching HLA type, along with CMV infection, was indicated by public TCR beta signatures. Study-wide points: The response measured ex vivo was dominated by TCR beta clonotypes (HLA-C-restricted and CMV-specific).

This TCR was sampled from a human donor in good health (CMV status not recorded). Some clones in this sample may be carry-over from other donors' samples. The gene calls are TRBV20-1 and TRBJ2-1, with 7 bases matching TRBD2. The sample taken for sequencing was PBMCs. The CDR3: CSASKGRGDSYNEQFF. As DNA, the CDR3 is TGCAGTGCTAGCAAGGGGAGGGGAGACTCCTACAATGAGCAGTTCTTC.